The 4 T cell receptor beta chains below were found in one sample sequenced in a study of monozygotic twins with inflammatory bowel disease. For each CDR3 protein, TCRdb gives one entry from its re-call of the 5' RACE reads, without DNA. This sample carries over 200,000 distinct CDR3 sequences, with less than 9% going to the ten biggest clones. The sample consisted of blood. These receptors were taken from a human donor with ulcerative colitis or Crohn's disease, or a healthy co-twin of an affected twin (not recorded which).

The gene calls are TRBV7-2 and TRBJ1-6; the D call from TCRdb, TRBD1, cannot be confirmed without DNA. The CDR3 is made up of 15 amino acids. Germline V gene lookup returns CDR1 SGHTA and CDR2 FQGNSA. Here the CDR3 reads CASSPSGQTNSPLHF.

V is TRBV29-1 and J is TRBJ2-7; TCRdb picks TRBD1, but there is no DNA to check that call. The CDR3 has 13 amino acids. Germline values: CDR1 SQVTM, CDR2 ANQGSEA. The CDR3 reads CSADPTGTGEQYF.

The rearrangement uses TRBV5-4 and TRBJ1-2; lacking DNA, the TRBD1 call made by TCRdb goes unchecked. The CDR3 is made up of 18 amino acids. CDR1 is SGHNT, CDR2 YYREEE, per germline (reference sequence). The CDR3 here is CASSFGTGGGMSYYGYTF.

CDR3: CASSLSRLGETQYF. This chain links TRBV28 with TRBJ2-5. This CDR3 spans 14 amino acids. In germline, CDR1 is MDHEN, CDR2 SYDVKM.